These T cell receptor beta chains were read from a single sample in a study of shared clonotypes between healthy human individuals. Method: immunoSEQ multiplex PCR; TCRdb's copy keeps in-frame clones and lacks some. The sample has 2 million to 2.5 million clones; more than 85% are singletons. Sequenced: naive CD8+ T cells from PBMCs. The receptors were sampled from a young man in good health. Some clones in this sample may be carry-over from other donors' samples. Each CDR3 is given with its conserved first and last residue. Fields, in order: CDR3 DNA, CDR3 protein, D gene, V gene, clone size, J gene. D genes are given only for firm matches. Some rows mark clone size as missing; the rest say once, few, many or name a class of expanded clone.

TGCGCCAGCAGCCCGGAGGGGTCAGCGAACTCCTACGAGCAGTACTTC CASSPEGSANSYEQYF NA TRBV5-1 NA TRBJ2-7
TGCAGCGTTTCCGGGACTAGCTACGAGCAGTACTTC CSVSGTSYEQYF TRBD2 TRBV29-1 NA TRBJ2-7
TGTGCCAGCAGGGTCGGGGAAACCTACGAGCAGTACTTC CASRVGETYEQYF NA TRBV6-1 NA TRBJ2-7
TGTGCCAGCAGTTCCCCTCGGGCAGGGCTTAACTATGGCTACACCTTC CASSSPRAGLNYGYTF NA TRBV27 NA TRBJ1-2
TGTGCCACCAGCAGAGATATCCGTGCAGAAGAGACCCAGTACTTC CATSRDIRAEETQYF NA TRBV15 NA TRBJ2-5
TGTGCCAGTAGTAATGGGTTTCGGGACAGTCAAGAGACCCAGTACTTC CASSNGFRDSQETQYF TRBD1 TRBV19 NA TRBJ2-5
TGTGCCAGCAGTTTATCGGCCGAGGCGACAGGGGCCTACGAGCAGTACTTC CASSLSAEATGAYEQYF TRBD1 TRBV27 NA TRBJ2-7
TGTGCCGAGGGGTCTGGGAACACTGAAGCTTTCTTT CAEGSGNTEAFF NA TRBV7-9 NA TRBJ1-1
TGTGCCAGCATTGCCCCACTAGCGGGAAGAATCAATGAGCAGTTCTTC CASIAPLAGRINEQFF TRBD2 TRBV2 NA TRBJ2-1
TGTGCCAGCAGCTTAGGGCAGGGGGCGGTCACTGAAGCTTTCTTT CASSLGQGAVTEAFF TRBD1 TRBV7-9 NA TRBJ1-1
TGTGCCAGCCACCCGGGTGCATACGAGGGCTACACCTTC CASHPGAYEGYTF NA TRBV19 few TRBJ1-2
TGTGCCAGCAGCCTGACGGAGGAAGAAGCTTTCTTT CASSLTEEEAFF NA TRBV11-2 NA TRBJ1-1
TGCGCCAGCAGCCAAGATCCAGGGACAGGGGTCTACGAGCAGTACTTC CASSQDPGTGVYEQYF TRBD1 TRBV4-1 few TRBJ2-7
TGCGCCAGCAGCGGGGGAGATACGCAGTATTTT CASSGGDTQYF NA TRBV5-1 NA TRBJ2-3
TGTGCCAGCAGCCCCCGGGGTTCTTTGGAGACCCAGTACTTC CASSPRGSLETQYF NA TRBV4-2 NA TRBJ2-5
TGTGCCAGCAGAAGCGGGCCAACCTACGAGCAGTACTTC CASRSGPTYEQYF NA TRBV6-5 NA TRBJ2-7
TGTGCCACCAGCGGCACTTTTGGCCTAGGAACCTACGAGCAGTACTTC CATSGTFGLGTYEQYF NA TRBV15 once TRBJ2-7
TGTGCCAGTAGTGACGAGGGACAGGGCTACAATCAGCCCCAGCATTTT CASSDEGQGYNQPQHF TRBD1 TRBV19 NA TRBJ1-5
TGTGCCAGCAGCCAAACAGACAGGAGCAGCACAGATACGCAGTATTTT CASSQTDRSSTDTQYF NA TRBV4-2 NA TRBJ2-3
TGTGCCACCAGCATGGGAGACGCGGCCACCTACGAGCAGTACTTC CATSMGDAATYEQYF NA TRBV15 NA TRBJ2-7
TGTGCCAGCAGTCCCAGGGGGCGTTCGGGAAACACCATATATTTT CASSPRGRSGNTIYF TRBD1 TRBV28 NA TRBJ1-3
TGTGCCAGCAGCCCACATACCGGGGAGCTGTTTTTT CASSPHTGELFF NA TRBV9 NA TRBJ2-2
TGCGCCAGCAGCTTGGTAGCAGCCACCGGGGAGCTGTTTTTT CASSLVAATGELFF NA TRBV5-1 NA TRBJ2-2
TGTGCCAGTAGTATCGGTTCAGGCTATGGCTACACCTTC CASSIGSGYGYTF NA TRBV19 NA TRBJ1-2
TGTGCCAGCAGGTACGGGGAAGGCAACACTGAAGCTTTCTTT CASRYGEGNTEAFF NA TRBV27 few TRBJ1-1
TGTGCCAGCAATCCGGGAGTAGCCTACAATGAGCAGTTCTTC CASNPGVAYNEQFF NA TRBV6-1 once TRBJ2-1
TGTGCCAGCAGTTTATTTCAGGGAGCCCAAGAGACCCAGTACTTC CASSLFQGAQETQYF NA TRBV27 NA TRBJ2-5
TGTGCCAGCAGGATAGCGGGAGGGCTCCCCGAGCAGTACTTC CASRIAGGLPEQYF TRBD2 TRBV27 NA TRBJ2-7
TGTGCCAGCAGCGAGAGGGGGGGCGGCGAGCAGTACTTC CASSERGGGEQYF NA TRBV9 NA TRBJ2-7
TGTGCCATCAGTGAGTCGACCACAGGCACAGATACGCAGTATTTT CAISESTTGTDTQYF NA TRBV10-3 NA TRBJ2-3
TGTGCCAGCAGCTCCCGCCCCGGGGATGGGTATGGCTACACCTTC CASSSRPGDGYGYTF NA TRBV5-6 NA TRBJ1-2
TGTGCCAGCAGTGACAAAACAGGGGGAGGAGACGAGCAGTACTTC CASSDKTGGGDEQYF TRBD1 TRBV27 once TRBJ2-7
TGTGCCAGCAGCGTAGGAGCCAGCGGCGCTTACAATGAGCAGTTCTTC CASSVGASGAYNEQFF NA TRBV9 NA TRBJ2-1
TGTGCCAGCAGCTCCCCCGGGACAGGGAACTATGGCTACACCTTC CASSSPGTGNYGYTF TRBD1 TRBV13 NA TRBJ1-2
TGTGCCAGCAGCTATGGTCGAGAGGACACTGAAGCTTTCTTT CASSYGREDTEAFF NA TRBV2 NA TRBJ1-1
TGTGCCTGGAGTCCAGGCCGGAATGAGCAGTTCTTC CAWSPGRNEQFF NA TRBV30 NA TRBJ2-1
TGTGCCAGCAGCTATTTCACCGGCTACAATGAGCAGTTCTTC CASSYFTGYNEQFF NA TRBV11-2 NA TRBJ2-1
TGTGCCAGCAGTGGGGGGCTCTGGGACACTGAAGCTTTCTTT CASSGGLWDTEAFF NA TRBV25-1 NA TRBJ1-1
TGTGCCAGTAGGATACAGGGTAAGGCCAAAAACATTCAGTACTTC CASRIQGKAKNIQYF NA TRBV19 NA TRBJ2-4
TGTGCCAGCAGCTTAGGAGTGGCTAGCGGAGCCCTTAAGACCCAGTACTTC CASSLGVASGALKTQYF TRBD2 TRBV7-8 NA TRBJ2-5
TGTGCCAGCAGCGCACAGGGAGGGGGAAGCACAGATACGCAGTATTTT CASSAQGGGSTDTQYF NA TRBV7-8 NA TRBJ2-3
TGTGCCATCAGTGAGCCGGCCGGGGATACGCAGTATTTT CAISEPAGDTQYF NA TRBV10-3 NA TRBJ2-3
TGTGCCAGCAGTTCCCCCGCAGACCGCGAAGCTTTCTTT CASSSPADREAFF NA TRBV27 NA TRBJ1-1
TGTGCCAGCAGGCCCCTAATGAACACTGAAGCTTTCTTT CASRPLMNTEAFF NA TRBV27 once TRBJ1-1
TGTGCCAGCAGTTACTTAGAGGGGGGAGGAGGGGGCTACACCTTC CASSYLEGGGGGYTF NA TRBV6-6 NA TRBJ1-2
TGTGCCAGCAGCCAGAGGGGCGCGGCAGGGGGTAATGAAAAACTGTTTTTT CASSQRGAAGGNEKLFF TRBD1 TRBV7-9 NA TRBJ1-4
TGTGCCAGCCGGTCGACAGGGGGAGTCCAGCCCCAGCATTTT CASRSTGGVQPQHF TRBD1 TRBV19 NA TRBJ1-5
TGTGCCAGCAGTTCCTCGCACTACAATCAGCCCCAGCATTTT CASSSSHYNQPQHF NA TRBV7-9 NA TRBJ1-5
TGTGCCAGTACGACAGTGGGAAACACTGAAGCTTTCTTT CASTTVGNTEAFF NA TRBV19 few TRBJ1-1
TGTGCCAGCAGCCCCCACCGTGACGCTAGCGCGTTCGGAGAGCAGTACTTC CASSPHRDASAFGEQYF NA TRBV7-6 NA TRBJ2-7
TGTGCCAGCTCGGGACAGGGCATAACCTACGAGCAGTACTTC CASSGQGITYEQYF TRBD1 TRBV5-4 NA TRBJ2-7
TGCGCCAGCAGCAAAACCCCGGCTAGCGGGAGTGCCGGGGAGCTGTTTTTT CASSKTPASGSAGELFF TRBD2 TRBV4-3 NA TRBJ2-2
TGTGCCAGCGAAGCTAGCGGCAGCACCACAGATACGCAGTATTTT CASEASGSTTDTQYF TRBD2 TRBV27 NA TRBJ2-3
TGTGCCAGCCAGAGACGGGAGGCCGGCAATGAGCAGTTCTTC CASQRREAGNEQFF TRBD2 TRBV25-1 NA TRBJ2-1
TGCGCCAGCAGCCAAGATAAGTCGCGGTCCTACGAGCAGTACTTC CASSQDKSRSYEQYF NA TRBV4-1 NA TRBJ2-7
TGTGCCAGCGGGTTGGTAGGCACTGAAGCTTTCTTT CASGLVGTEAFF NA TRBV9 NA TRBJ1-1
TGTGCCAGCAGTTCGGGACTAGCGAACTACGAGCAGTACTTC CASSSGLANYEQYF TRBD2 TRBV27 NA TRBJ2-7
TGTGCCAGCCTTGCGGTACAGGGAAGTTTCGGGGAGCAGTACTTC CASLAVQGSFGEQYF NA TRBV27 once TRBJ2-7